Shown below are 27 T cell receptor beta chains from a single sample sequenced in a study of CD8 T cells in Susac syndrome. RNA, at about 0.45 to 1 ug, was reverse transcribed with random hexamers. TCRdb re-analysed the immunoSEQ multiplex PCR reads in MiXCR, keeping a single row per CDR3 protein. Here the sample spans about 120,000 distinct CDR3 sequences, about 90% being singletons. Sequenced: CD4+ T cells from PBMCs. The receptors originated from a human donor in good health.

This chain connects TRBV7-2 to TRBJ2-3; 9 nucleotides align to TRBD2. This CDR3 region has 17 residues. Trimming removed 4 bases from V and 4 bases from J; junction bases left unmatched: 12. Germline lookup yields CDR1 SGHTA and CDR2 FQGNSA. CDR3 bases: TGTGCCAGCAGCTCTCGACCTCCGGGACTAGCCGCAGATACGCAGTATTTT. Its protein is CASSSRPPGLAADTQYF. Full variable domain (missing parts from reference TRBV7-2 and TRBJ2-3): GAGVSQSPSNKVTEKGKDVELRCDPISGHTALYWYRQSLGQGLEFLIYFQGNSAPDKSGLPSDRFSAERTGGSVSTLTIQRTQQEDSAVYLCASSSRPPGLAADTQYFGPGTRLTVL.

The gene calls are TRBV29-1 and TRBJ2-1; D is possibly TRBD2 (10 bases). Trimming shortened V by 4 bases and J by 9 bases, and 19 bases separated the two germline ends. Germline assignment: CDR1 SQVTM and CDR2 ANQGSEA. The CDR3 covers 14 residues. The chain's CDR3 is CSVAELAGQGEQFF. CDR3 DNA: TGCAGCGTTGCTGAACTAGCGGGACAGGGTGAGCAGTTCTTC.

J is TRBJ2-2 and V is TRBV13, with TRBD2 matching over 13 bases. CDR1 and CDR2 (germline): PRHDT, FYEKMQ (reference sequence). The V and J ends lost 5 bases and 7 bases, in that order; junction bases with no gene match: 7. This CDR3 region has 16 residues. The CDR3 DNA is TGTGCCAGCAGCACCCGGACTAGCGGGAGAAGCGGGGAGCTGTTTTTT. This codes for CASSTRTSGRSGELFF.

The chain recombines TRBV28 with TRBJ2-7; 7 nucleotides agree with TRBD1. CDR3 size: 12 residues. Per germline, CDR1 MDHEN and CDR2 SYDVKM. The V segment lost 5 bases and the J segment 6 bases; nucleotides outside the gene matches: 4. The CDR3 DNA is TGTGCCAGCAGTCGACAGGGCCCCGAGCAGTACTTC. Residues: CASSRQGPEQYF.

The CDR3 protein is CASSPDFSTEAFF. CDR3 bases: TGTGCCAGCAGCCCCGACTTCAGCACTGAAGCTTTCTTT. The chain is built from TRBV12-3 or TRBV12-4 and TRBJ1-1; D is unresolved. V lost 6 bases, J lost 4 bases, and 12 bases lay in between. This CDR3 spans 13 amino acids.

The rearrangement uses TRBV7-2 and TRBJ2-1, with TRBD2 matching 7 bases. This CDR3 has 14 residues. Germline V gives CDR1 SGHTA, CDR2 FQGNSA. V lost 4 bases, J lost 6 bases, and 6 bases stayed unmatched. CDR3 amino acids: CASSSKRGGNEQFF. Here the CDR3 DNA reads TGTGCCAGCAGCTCCAAGCGGGGTGGCAATGAGCAGTTCTTC.

This chain connects TRBV6-2 or TRBV6-3 to TRBJ1-2, with D perhaps TRBD1 (6 bases). The CDR3 sequence is 14 residues long. Germline CDR1 and CDR2: MNHEY and SVGEGT. Deletions cut 6 bases from V and 4 bases from J, with 15 bases between. CDR3 nucleotides: TGTGCCAGCAGCCGGGGAACAGGGACCTATGGCTACACCTTC. This encodes CASSRGTGTYGYTF.

In its sample, this clonotype was seen once. The gene calls are TRBV7-2 and TRBJ2-1; 8 bases align to TRBD2. The V gene end was trimmed by 1 base and the J gene end by 16 bases; junction bases not matched to a gene: 6. CDR1 is SGHTA and CDR2 is FQGNSA in the germline V gene. The CDR3 contains 12 residues. CDR3 region: CASSLGREGPFF. In nucleotides, the CDR3 is TGTGCCAGCAGCTTAGGACGGGAGGGCCCTTTCTTC.

This chain links TRBV7-8 with TRBJ2-7; D uncertain. Trimming took 5 bases from V and 4 from J, leaving 36 bases between them. The CDR3 length is 21 residues. Per germline, CDR1 SGHVS and CDR2 FQNEAQ. The chain's CDR3 is CASSPPAGFTPPGRRTYEQYF. In DNA, the CDR3 is TGTGCCAGCAGCCCGCCGGCTGGATTTACTCCACCCGGAAGACGCACTTACGAGCAGTACTTC.

This sequence joins TRBV6-7 and TRBJ1-3, with a tentative D call TRBD1 (6 bases). TRBV6-7 is given ORF status, its function remaining uncertain. The CDR3 runs to 16 residues. Deletions cut 7 bases from V and 7 bases from J, with 23 bases between. The CDR3 region is CASNGRGLRSSNTIYF. The CDR3 DNA sequence: TGTGCCAGCAATGGTCGGGGGCTCCGCTCCAGTAACACCATATATTTT.

This chain links TRBV20-1 with TRBJ1-2, with D perhaps TRBD1 (6 bases). The V gene's germline CDR1 is DFQATT and CDR2 SNEGSKA (reference sequence). Trimming cost V 5 bases and J 7 bases, with 8 bases left between them. CDR3 length: 10 residues. CDR3 in amino acids: CSARTVGYTF. CDR3 coding DNA: TGCAGTGCTCGGACAGTTGGCTACACCTTC.

The genes are TRBV6-1 and TRBJ2-2; 8 nucleotides agree with TRBD1. V shed 3 bases, J shed 6 bases, and the junction held 9 bases outside the gene matches. CDR3 length: 16 residues. CDR1 is MNHNS and CDR2 is SASEGT in the germline V gene. This chain's CDR3 is CASSDGQTGAAGELFF. The CDR3 DNA reads TGTGCCAGCAGTGACGGGCAGACAGGGGCGGCCGGGGAGCTGTTTTTT.

The chain joins TRBV12-3 or TRBV12-4 to TRBJ1-1; D is ambiguous. The CDR3 is 15 amino acids. V was shortened by 2 bases and J by 0 bases, with 10 bases between the two germline ends. The DNA of the CDR3 is TGTGCCAGCAGTTTATCAGTATCGGTGAACACTGAAGCTTTCTTT. The encoded protein is CASSLSVSVNTEAFF.

The rearrangement links TRBV29-1 to TRBJ1-2; maybe TRBD1 (5 bases). This CDR3 has 10 amino acids. The germline CDR1 and CDR2 sequences are SQVTM and ANQGSEA. The germline V and J ends were trimmed by 6 bases and 6 bases, with 8 bases remaining between them. DNA of the CDR3: TGCAGCGTCATACAGGATGGCTACACCTTC. Translating gives CSVIQDGYTF.

This chain uses TRBV7-9 with TRBJ2-7; 8 bases match TRBD2. Germline V CDR1 and CDR2: SEHNR, FQNEAQ (reference sequence). V lost 5 bases, J lost 1 base, and 13 bases stayed unmatched. The CDR3 extends over 17 amino acids. The CDR3 loop reads CASSPLPTSGSSYEQYF. The DNA for the CDR3 is TGTGCCAGCAGCCCGTTACCTACTAGCGGATCTTCCTACGAGCAGTACTTC.

The sample holds one count of this clonotype. The J gene is TRBJ2-1, the V gene TRBV20-1, with a possible D match to TRBD2 (5 bases). V was clipped by 5 bases and J by 6 bases, with 17 bases between them. There are 14 residues in the CDR3. CDR1 and CDR2 from the germline V gene are DFQATT and SNEGSKA (reference sequence). CDR3 sequence reads: CSAGSTIGLNEQFF. The DNA of the CDR3 is TGCAGTGCTGGATCCACTATAGGACTCAATGAGCAGTTCTTC.

The chain has TRBV2 and TRBJ2-7, with 11 bases matching TRBD1. The germline CDR1 and CDR2 sequences are SNHLY and FYNNEI. The CDR3 has 13 amino acids. J gave up 3 bases and V 6 bases, and 1 base lay outside the gene matches. The CDR3 DNA is TGTGCCAGCAGCGGGACAGGGGGCTACGAGCAGTACTTC. As protein: CASSGTGGYEQYF.

The chain couples TRBV29-1 to TRBJ2-3, with 13 nucleotides matching TRBD2. With V trimmed by 7 bases and J by 0 bases, 4 bases remained unmatched. This CDR3 has 15 amino acids. CDR1 is SQVTM and CDR2 is ANQGSEA in the germline V gene. The CDR3 protein is CSAGTSGVSTDTQYF. CDR3 coding DNA: TGCAGCGCCGGGACTAGCGGGGTCAGCACAGATACGCAGTATTTT.

This chain links TRBV20-1 with TRBJ2-3, with D possibly matching TRBD1 (5 bases). Per germline, CDR1 DFQATT and CDR2 SNEGSKA (reference sequence). The CDR3 totals 14 residues. Trimming removed 2 bases at V and 4 bases at J, with 13 bases between. CDR3 DNA: TGCAGTGCTAGACAGGGTGGTCCGGCAGATACGCAGTATTTT. As protein: CSARQGGPADTQYF.

CDR3 amino acids: CAIRGGSGETQYF. DNA for the CDR3: TGTGCCATCAGAGGGGGCAGCGGGGAGACCCAGTACTTC. This sequence joins TRBV10-3 and TRBJ2-5, with D perhaps matching TRBD1 (7 bases). The CDR3 is made up of 13 amino acids. The V end lost 6 bases, the J end lost 5 bases, and 13 bases lay between the germline ends. CDR1 and CDR2 from the germline V gene are ENHRY and SYGVKD.

The chain couples TRBV20-1 to TRBJ2-1, with D tentatively TRBD1 or TRBD2 (5 bases each). Germline CDR1 reads DFQATT; CDR2 reads SNEGSKA (reference sequence). CDR3 length: 14 amino acids. V was pared by 1 base and J by 5 bases, with 12 bases between. The CDR3 sequence is CSARAGAHDNEQFF. The CDR3 bases are TGCAGTGCTAGAGCCGGGGCCCATGACAATGAGCAGTTCTTC.

The V gene is TRBV5-6, the J gene TRBJ1-5; maybe TRBD1 (5 bases). Trimming stripped 3 bases from V and 7 bases from J, with 20 bases between. Germline V gene sequence: CDR1 SGHDT, CDR2 YYEEEE. The CDR3 sequence is 16 residues long. CDR3 sequence: CASSYTGTANEQPQHF. CDR3 DNA: TGTGCCAGCAGCTACACCGGGACGGCGAACGAGCAGCCCCAGCATTTT.

The rearrangement links TRBV20-1 to TRBJ1-2; D is unclear. The V gene lost 7 bases and the J gene lost 8 bases, with 17 bases spanning the gap. Germline CDR1 reads DFQATT; CDR2 reads SNEGSKA (reference sequence). The CDR3 is 12 residues long. CDR3 coding DNA: TGCAGTGTCAGCGCGGGGTTAGGAGGCTACACCTTC. The encoded protein is CSVSAGLGGYTF.

The chain is built from TRBV18 and TRBJ2-3; D unclear. The V end lost 6 bases, the J end lost 0 bases, and 7 bases lay between the germline ends. The germline CDR1 and CDR2 sequences are KGHSH and LQKENI. The CDR3 runs 13 residues. The CDR3 DNA is TGTGCCAGCTCGCCGATTAGCACAGATACGCAGTATTTT. Encoded protein: CASSPISTDTQYF.

J is TRBJ2-5 and V is TRBV3-1; D perhaps matches TRBD2 (6 bases). Trimming pared 1 base from V and 5 bases from J, leaving 11 bases between. The germline V gene has CDR1 LGHDT and CDR2 YNNKEL (reference sequence). The CDR3 is made up of 14 amino acids. CDR3 protein: CASSQGGVRETQYF. In nucleotides, the CDR3 is TGTGCCAGCAGCCAAGGGGGGGTGCGCGAGACCCAGTACTTC.

V gene TRBV7-8 combines with J gene TRBJ2-3; 10 bases agree with TRBD2. Germline CDR1 reads SGHVS; CDR2 reads FQNEAQ. After removal of 1 base from V and 2 bases from J, the junction contained 12 bases not matched to a gene. The CDR3 covers 19 residues. CDR3 residues: CASSLVRVLAGIFTDTQYF. The CDR3 nucleotides are TGTGCCAGCAGCTTAGTCAGGGTACTAGCGGGGATCTTCACAGATACGCAGTATTTT.

This clonotype showed up just once. V gene TRBV24-1 combines with J gene TRBJ2-3; 11 bases match TRBD2. Germline trimming cut 4 bases from V and 2 bases from J; bases unmatched to any gene: 10. The CDR3 totals 18 residues. Germline V gene lookup returns CDR1 KGHDR and CDR2 SFDVKD. CDR3 residues: CATSDTSGTSGTTDTQYF. In nucleotides, the CDR3 is TGTGCCACCAGTGACACCTCCGGGACTAGCGGAACCACAGATACGCAGTATTTT.